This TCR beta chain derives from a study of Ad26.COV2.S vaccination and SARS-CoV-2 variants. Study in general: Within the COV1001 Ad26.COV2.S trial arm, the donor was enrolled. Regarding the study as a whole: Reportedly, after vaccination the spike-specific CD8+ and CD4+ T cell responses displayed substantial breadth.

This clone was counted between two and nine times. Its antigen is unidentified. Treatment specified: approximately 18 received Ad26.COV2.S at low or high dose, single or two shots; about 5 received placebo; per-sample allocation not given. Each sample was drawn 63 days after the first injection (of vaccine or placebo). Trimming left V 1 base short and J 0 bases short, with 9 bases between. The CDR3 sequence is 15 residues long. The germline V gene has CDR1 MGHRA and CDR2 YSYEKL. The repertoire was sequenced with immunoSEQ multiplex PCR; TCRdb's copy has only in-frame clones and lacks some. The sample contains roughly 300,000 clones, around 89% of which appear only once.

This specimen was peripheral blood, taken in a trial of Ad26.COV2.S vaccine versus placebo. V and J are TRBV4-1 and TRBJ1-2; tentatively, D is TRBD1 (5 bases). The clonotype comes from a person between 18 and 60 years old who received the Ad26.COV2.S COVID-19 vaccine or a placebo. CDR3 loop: CASSQGQGTNYGYTF. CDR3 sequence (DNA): TGCGCCAGCAGCCAAGGGCAGGGAACTAACTATGGCTACACCTTC.